This TCR beta chain is drawn from a study of cytotoxic CD8 clonotypes in ibrutinib-treated CLL (dated by TCRdb to about 2021). About the study as a whole: The cohort was composed of about a dozen relapsed/refractory and approximately 14 treatment-naive patients; IGHV unmutated status was identified in fewer than 18 patients. Responses were partial in roughly 24 patients and complete in 2; after median 68 months follow-up, about 15 stayed in remission and 12 progressed. Samples at response were collected after a median of about 12 months of treatment, with a range of roughly 6 to 36 months. Samples averaged 255,043 productive templates and 90,000 to 95,000 productive rearrangements. Of the 85 to 95 participants in the trial, about two dozen had longitudinal samples available. Cryopreserved peripheral blood mononuclear cells were obtained before treatment, at response, and at either sustained remission or disease progression. Patients were still on ibrutinib when every remission and progressive disease sample was collected.

In regard to this clone: The antigen it recognizes is unknown. No much larger clone exists at a distance of one base, and base qualities are not known.

Each clonotype received, on average, around 10x coverage in deep resolution sequencing performed on a MiSeq, where the target depth lay between 1 in 1 million and 1 in 200,000 T cells. The immunoSEQ hsTCRB Kit was used to generate the TCR beta libraries. As for the original processing: ImmunoSEQ Data Assistant and ImmunoSEQ Analyzer were used for data analysis, and V, D and J genes were assigned according to IMGT definitions. Clonality was computed as one minus normalized Shannon entropy of productive rearrangement frequencies, ranging from 0 to 1. Public clonotype analysis was restricted to overrepresented clonotypes comprising at least 0.05% of each patient's repertoire. About 13 age-matched healthy donor repertoires from immuneACCESS were used as controls for clonality. In its TCRdb copy, this immuneACCESS table keeps in-frame sequences only and misses some clones. Where compared with another copy, unresolved V genes explain less than half of these, and the others have no known cause. V, J and clone size reflect that table, while D and trimming were determined from the DNA. The table for this sample lists some 140,000 clones; around 93% of them were counted only once. The ten top clones hold about a tenth of the sample.

The paper as a whole reports these results and caveats: Public clonotypes were found to be uncommon and were observed to contract or remain stable during treatment; the increase in clonality was shown to reflect expansion of private clonotypes at ibrutinib response. Clonality increased at ibrutinib response, stayed stable in sustained remission, and fell back toward baseline at progression. Sampling times were not matched between sustained-remission and progressing patients, and lymph node repertoires were not studied. Baseline clonality was found to be higher than that of age-matched healthy donors and was strongly correlated with circulating CD8+ T-cell counts.

Sequences SNHLY (CDR1) and FYNNEI (CDR2) are obtained from the germline V gene. For this chain, trimming is 6 bases at the V end and 15 bases at the J end, and the number of junction bases without a gene match is 8. Counted from cysteine to phenylalanine, this CDR3 has 12 amino acids. Here the CDR3 DNA is all that survives: 36 bases in frame from base 1. The label giving this sample's time point can be read as: about 11 months on ibrutinib. Around 2 micrograms of genomic DNA were extracted from cryopreserved PBMCs for TCR beta library preparation. Longitudinal blood samples from CLL patients on ibrutinib monotherapy were analyzed using high-throughput TCR beta sequencing. The patients were enrolled in a single-center, open-label phase 2 trial of ibrutinib monotherapy.

Sequenced here: PBMCs, sampled after 12 months of ibrutinib treatment. The rearranged chain carries TRBV2 and TRBJ2-1, with 10 bases aligning to TRBD2. This sequence was found in a human donor with chronic lymphocytic leukemia. The bases are TGTGCCAGCAGCGAAAGCGGGAGGGCCGCGTTCTTC. This yields the protein CASSESGRAAFF.